This entry features one T cell receptor beta chain sequence. Under the authors' procedure: Cell counts per sample came from amplifying reference gene primers. Produced via immunoSEQ multiplex PCR; TCRdb's table is partial and in-frame only. The V and J calls and clone size were taken over from that table, and D and trimming were inferred from the DNA. The repertoire holds 44,000 or so clones, more than 80% seen once, with around 8% in the top ten. This record comes from a study of blood T cell repertoires in COVID-19. Study overall: From T cells, B-cell-depleted T cells, or PBMCs came the material, which was cDNA or gDNA.

The CDR3 spans 15 residues. The source is a man aged 80 or over in a cohort sampled during active COVID-19. This chain connects TRBV21-1 to TRBJ1-1. TRBV21-1 is noted as a pseudogene. Sequenced input: peripheral blood. The CDR3 DNA is TGTGCCAGCAGCAAAGTTGAGGGAGCGAACACTGAAGCTTTCTTT. Its translation is CASSKVEGANTEAFF.